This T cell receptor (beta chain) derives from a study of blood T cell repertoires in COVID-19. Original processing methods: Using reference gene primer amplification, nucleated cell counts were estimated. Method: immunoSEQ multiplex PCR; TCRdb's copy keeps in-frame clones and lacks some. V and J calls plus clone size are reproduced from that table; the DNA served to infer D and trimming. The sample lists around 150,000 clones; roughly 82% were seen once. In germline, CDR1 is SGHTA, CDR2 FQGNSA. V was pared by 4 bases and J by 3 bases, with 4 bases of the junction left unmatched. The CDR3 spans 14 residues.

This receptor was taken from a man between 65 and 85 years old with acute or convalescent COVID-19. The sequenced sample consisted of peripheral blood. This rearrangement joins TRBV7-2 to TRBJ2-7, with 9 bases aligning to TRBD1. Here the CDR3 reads CASSYGTGNYEQYF. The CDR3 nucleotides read TGTGCCAGCAGCTACGGGACAGGGAACTACGAGCAGTACTTC.